This T cell receptor beta chain was documented in a study of blood T cell repertoires in COVID-19. Recruitment covered about 26 US areas and drew participants whose ages spanned about 18 to 90 years. Libraries were prepared by immunoSEQ multiplex PCR; TCRdb keeps only in-frame clonotypes and omits some of them. Counted here are under 200,000 clones, around four fifths occurring once; the ten biggest clones make up around 7%. V lost 3 bases and J lost 5; bases outside the gene matches: 8. This CDR3 is 15 amino acids long. Germline values: CDR1 SEHNR, CDR2 FQNEAQ (reference sequence). The V call is TRBV7-9, the J call TRBJ2-3; 7 bases map to TRBD2. The sequence came from a man in his fifties who had recovered from COVID-19. Sequenced material: PBMCs or T cells enriched from blood (not recorded which). In nucleotides, the CDR3 is TGTGCCAGCAGCTTGATTCTAGCGGTTGGAGATACGCAGTATTTT. Amino acid sequence: CASSLILAVGDTQYF.